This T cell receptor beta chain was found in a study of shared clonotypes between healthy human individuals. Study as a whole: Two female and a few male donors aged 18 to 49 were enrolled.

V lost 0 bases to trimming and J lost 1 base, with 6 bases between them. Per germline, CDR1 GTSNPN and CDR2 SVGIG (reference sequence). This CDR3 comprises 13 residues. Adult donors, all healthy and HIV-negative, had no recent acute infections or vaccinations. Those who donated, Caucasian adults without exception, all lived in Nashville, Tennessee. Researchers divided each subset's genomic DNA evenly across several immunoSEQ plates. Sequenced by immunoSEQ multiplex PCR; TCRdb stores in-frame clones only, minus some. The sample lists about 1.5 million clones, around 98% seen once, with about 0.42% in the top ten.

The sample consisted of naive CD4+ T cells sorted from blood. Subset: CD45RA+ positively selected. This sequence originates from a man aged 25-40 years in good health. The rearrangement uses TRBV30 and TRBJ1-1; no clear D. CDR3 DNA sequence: TGTGCCTGGAGTGTAAATAGGAACACTGAAGCTTTCTTT. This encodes CAWSVNRNTEAFF.